Detailed here is one T cell receptor (beta chain). Indicated time point: pretreatment peripheral blood. Measured with immunoSEQ multiplex PCR; TCRdb has only the in-frame clones, and not every one. Of some 74,000 clones detected, roughly 80% appear once; the ten largest clones hold approximately 6.7%. This entry belongs to a study of PD-L1 blockade in urothelial cancer. Study details: Patients had been given 0 to 3 earlier chemotherapy regimens. Across blood samples, T cells had a median count of 141,255.

This clonotype originated in a man aged 35 to 55 with urothelial cancer. Sequences were derived from PBMCs, sampled around atezolizumab (anti-PD-L1) treatment.

CDR3 sequence (DNA): TGTGCCAGCAGCGTAAGAGGGGGTCGCCAAGAGACCCAGTACTTC. This codes for CASSVRGGRQETQYF. The V gene is TRBV9, the J gene TRBJ2-5, with D perhaps TRBD1 (6 bases). This CDR3 region has 15 residues. Germline values: CDR1 SGDLS, CDR2 YYNGEE. Between the trimmed V and J ends, which lost 1 base and 1 base, there was a span of 11 bases.